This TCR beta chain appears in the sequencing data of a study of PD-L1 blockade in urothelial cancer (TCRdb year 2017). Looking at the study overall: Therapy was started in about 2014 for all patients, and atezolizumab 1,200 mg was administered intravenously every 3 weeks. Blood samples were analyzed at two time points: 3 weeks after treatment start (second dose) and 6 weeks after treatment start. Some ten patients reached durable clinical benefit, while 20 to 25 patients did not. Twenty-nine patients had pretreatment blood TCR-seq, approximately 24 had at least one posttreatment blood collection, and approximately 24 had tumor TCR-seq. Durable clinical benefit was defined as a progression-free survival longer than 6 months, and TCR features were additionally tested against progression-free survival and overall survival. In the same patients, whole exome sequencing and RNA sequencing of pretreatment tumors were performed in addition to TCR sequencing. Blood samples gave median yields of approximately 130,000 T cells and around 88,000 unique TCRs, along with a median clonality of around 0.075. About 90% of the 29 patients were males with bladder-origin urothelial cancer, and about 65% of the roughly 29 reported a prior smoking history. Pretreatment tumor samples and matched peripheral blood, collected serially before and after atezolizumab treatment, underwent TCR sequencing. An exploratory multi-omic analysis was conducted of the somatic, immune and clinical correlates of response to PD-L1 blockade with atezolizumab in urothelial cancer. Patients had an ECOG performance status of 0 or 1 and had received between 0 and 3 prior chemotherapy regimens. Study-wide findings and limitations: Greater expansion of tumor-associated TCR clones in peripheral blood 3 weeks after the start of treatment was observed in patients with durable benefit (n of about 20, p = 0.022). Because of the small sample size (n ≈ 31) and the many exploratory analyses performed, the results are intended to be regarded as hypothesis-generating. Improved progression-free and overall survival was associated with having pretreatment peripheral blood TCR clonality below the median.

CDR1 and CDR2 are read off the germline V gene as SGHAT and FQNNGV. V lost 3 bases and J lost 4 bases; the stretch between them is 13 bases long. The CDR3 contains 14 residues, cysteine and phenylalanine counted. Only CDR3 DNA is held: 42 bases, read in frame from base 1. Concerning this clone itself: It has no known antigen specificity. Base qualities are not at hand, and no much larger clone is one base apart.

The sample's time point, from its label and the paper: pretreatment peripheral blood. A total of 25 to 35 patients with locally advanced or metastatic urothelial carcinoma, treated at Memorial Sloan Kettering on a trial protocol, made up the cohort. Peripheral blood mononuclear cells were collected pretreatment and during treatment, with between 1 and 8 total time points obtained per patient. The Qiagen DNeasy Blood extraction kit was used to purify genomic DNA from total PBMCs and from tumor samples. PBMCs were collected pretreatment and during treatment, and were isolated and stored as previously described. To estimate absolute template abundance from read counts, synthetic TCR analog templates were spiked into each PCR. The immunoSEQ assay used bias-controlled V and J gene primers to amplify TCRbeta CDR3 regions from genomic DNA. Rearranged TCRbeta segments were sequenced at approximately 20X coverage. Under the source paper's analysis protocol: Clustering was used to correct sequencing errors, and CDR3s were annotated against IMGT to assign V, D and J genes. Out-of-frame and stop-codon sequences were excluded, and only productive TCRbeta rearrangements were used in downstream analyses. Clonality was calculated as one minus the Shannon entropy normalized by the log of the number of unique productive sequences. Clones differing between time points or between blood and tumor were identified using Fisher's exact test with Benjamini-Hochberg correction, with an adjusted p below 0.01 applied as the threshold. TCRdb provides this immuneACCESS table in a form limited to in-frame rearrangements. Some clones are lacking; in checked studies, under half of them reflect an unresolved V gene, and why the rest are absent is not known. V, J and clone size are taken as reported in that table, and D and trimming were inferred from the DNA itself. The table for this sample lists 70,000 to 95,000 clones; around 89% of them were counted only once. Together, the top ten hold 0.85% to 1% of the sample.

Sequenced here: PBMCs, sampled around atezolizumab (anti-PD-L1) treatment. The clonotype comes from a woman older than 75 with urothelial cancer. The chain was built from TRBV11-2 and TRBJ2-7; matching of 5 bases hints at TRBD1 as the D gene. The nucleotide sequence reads TGTGCCAGCAGCTTGAGAGCACAGGAGTACGAGCAGTACTTC. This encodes CASSLRAQEYEQYF.